The 13 T cell receptor beta chains below were found in one sample sequenced in a study of T-cell memory formation after mild COVID-19. TCRdb called the 5' RACE reads again in MiXCR, with one record for every CDR3 protein. Here the sample spans roughly 280,000 distinct CDR3 sequences, about 16% being singletons. The sample consisted of PBMCs or a T cell subset sorted from them (not recorded which). These TCRs come from a man younger than 30 who had mild COVID-19 (a few samples of this study predate the infection). Cell type and time point are not known.

This clonotype has a count of ten or more. The chain uses TRBV5-1 and TRBJ2-1; unclear D gene. The CDR3 loop spans 15 amino acids. Germline CDR1 reads SGHRS; CDR2 reads YFSETQ. V lost 0 bases to trimming and J lost 0 bases, with 7 bases between them. CDR3 region: CASSLALLSYNEQFF. The DNA of the CDR3 is TGCGCCAGCAGCTTGGCCCTACTCTCCTACAATGAGCAGTTCTTC. The full variable domain, rest sourced from reference TRBV5-1 and TRBJ2-1, is KAGVTQTPRYLIKTRGQQVTLSCSPISGHRSVSWYQQTPGQGLQFLFEYFSETQRNKGNFPGRFSGRQFSNSRSEMNVSTLELGDSALYLCASSLALLSYNEQFFGPGTRLTVL.

In its sample, this clonotype was seen a few times. This chain links TRBV29-1 with TRBJ2-1, with TRBD1 matching 9 bases. The V gene's germline CDR1 is SQVTM and CDR2 ANQGSEA. The CDR3 extends over 14 amino acids. The V gene end was trimmed by 2 bases and the J gene end by 6 bases; junction bases not matched to a gene: 5. This CDR3 reads CSVESGQGFNEQFF. CDR3 DNA sequence: TGCAGCGTTGAATCCGGACAGGGGTTCAATGAGCAGTTCTTC.

A few counts support this clonotype. The CDR3 protein is CASSLRQGWDEQYV. The CDR3 region has the DNA TGTGCCAGCAGCCTACGACAGGGTTGGGACGAGCAGTACGTC. The chain couples TRBV6-2 or TRBV6-3 to TRBJ2-7, with TRBD1 matching over 7 bases. J gave up 5 bases and V 6 bases, and 10 bases lay outside the gene matches. The CDR3 is 14 residues long. Germline V gene sequence: CDR1 MNHEY, CDR2 SVGEGT.

This clonotype appeared a single time. The chain employs TRBV7-9 and TRBJ1-2; possible D gene TRBD1, 6 bases. CDR3 length: 14 residues. V shed 3 bases and J shed 4 bases, with 12 bases lying between them. CDR1 SEHNR and CDR2 FQNEAQ come from the germline V gene (reference sequence). CDR3 amino acids: CASSLGAQGYGYTF. The CDR3 DNA sequence: TGTGCCAGCAGCTTGGGGGCGCAAGGCTATGGCTACACCTTC. The complete variable domain, with remaining parts taken from reference TRBV7-9 and TRBJ1-2, reads DTGVSQNPRHKITKRGQNVTFRCDPISEHNRLYWYRQTLGQGPEFLTYFQNEAQLEKSRLLSDRFSAERPKGSFSTLEIQRTEQGDSAMYLCASSLGAQGYGYTFGSGTRLTVV.

The chain links TRBV7-9 to TRBJ2-3, with 15 bases matching TRBD2. J gave up 2 bases and V 5 bases, and 5 bases lay outside the gene matches. Germline values: CDR1 SEHNR, CDR2 FQNEAQ (reference sequence). The CDR3 covers 17 residues. The DNA of the CDR3 is TGTGCCAGCAGCCCAGGACTAGCGGGGGGGTACACAGATACGCAGTATTTT. Amino acids: CASSPGLAGGYTDTQYF.

This chain joins TRBV9 and TRBJ2-1; 8 bases fit TRBD1. Looked up from germline, CDR1 is SGDLS and CDR2 is YYNGEE. The CDR3 runs 15 residues. Trimming cost V 0 bases and J 4 bases; bases outside gene matches: 3. CDR3 in amino acids: CASSVVQGAYNEQFF. CDR3 nucleotides: TGTGCCAGCAGCGTAGTCCAGGGGGCGTACAATGAGCAGTTCTTC.

This sequence joins TRBV7-2 and TRBJ1-2, with D possibly TRBD1 on 5 matching bases. The V end lost 4 bases, the J end lost 4 bases, and 19 bases lay between the germline ends. CDR3 length: 16 amino acids. From germline, CDR1 is SGHTA and CDR2 FQGNSA. The CDR3 coding sequence is TGTGCCAGCAGCTCTCGCGGGACGGCGCTCGGCTATGGCTACACCTTC. Translation gives CASSSRGTALGYGYTF.

The chain combines TRBV18 with TRBJ2-7, with no clear D. CDR1 is KGHSH and CDR2 is LQKENI in the germline V gene. V was trimmed by 5 bases and J by 1 base, leaving 9 bases between them. The CDR3 spans 13 residues. CDR3 nucleotides: TGTGCCAGCTCAGAGCAGGCTTCCTACGAGCAGTACTTC. Encoded protein: CASSEQASYEQYF.

The chain carries TRBV20-1 and TRBJ1-1; D unresolved. The CDR3 totals 13 residues. Germline CDR1 is DFQATT and CDR2 is SNEGSKA (reference sequence). V was shortened by 6 bases and J by 0 bases, with 11 bases between the two germline ends. The CDR3 coding sequence is TGCAGTGCCTTTAGGGATATGAACACTGAAGCTTTCTTT. It translates to CSAFRDMNTEAFF.

The V and J genes are TRBV30 and TRBJ2-4; D gene uncertain. The CDR3 length is 13 residues. The germline V and J ends were trimmed by 8 bases and 3 bases, with 14 bases remaining between them. The germline CDR1 and CDR2 sequences are GTSNPN and SVGIG (reference sequence). CDR3 sequence reads: CAGFRADKNIQYF. DNA of the CDR3: TGTGCCGGGTTTCGGGCTGACAAAAACATTCAGTACTTC.

The chain recombines TRBV19 with TRBJ1-5; D call uncertain. The V gene's germline CDR1 is LNHDA and CDR2 SQIVND (reference sequence). CDR3 size: 10 residues. The ends were cut back, 10 bases at V and 9 bases at J, with 10 bases in the middle. CDR3 sequence: CAIGPSPQHF. In DNA form, the CDR3 reads TGTGCCATAGGACCCTCGCCCCAGCATTTT.

The V and J genes are TRBV10-3 and TRBJ1-1; D call uncertain. Per germline, CDR1 ENHRY and CDR2 SYGVKD. V dropped 4 bases and J dropped 11 bases, with 14 bases sitting between them. The CDR3 loop spans 12 amino acids. CDR3 region: CAISGLGPVAFF. CDR3 nucleotide sequence: TGTGCCATCAGTGGTCTGGGTCCGGTGGCTTTCTTT.

The V gene is TRBV20-1, the J gene TRBJ1-2; D not certain. Germline CDR1 and CDR2: DFQATT and SNEGSKA (reference sequence). The CDR3 is made up of 12 amino acids. V was pared by 5 bases and J by 9 bases, with 16 bases between. Here the CDR3 reads CSAAEITARYTF. The DNA for the CDR3 is TGCAGTGCTGCCGAGATTACGGCACGCTACACCTTC.